Listed below are T cell receptor beta chains from one sample, sequenced in a study of blood T cells in healthy people across ages. From the 5' RACE reads, TCRdb called clonotypes with MiXCR, one entry per CDR3 protein. The table shows 1.5 million to 1.9 million distinct CDR3 sequences, with 40% to 45% occurring only once. Sequenced: blood. The receptors originated from a woman aged 18-29 years in good health. Both conserved end residues are trimmed from each CDR3. D genes are given only for firm matches.

CDR3 protein: ASSFSSGINEQY; V gene: TRBV28; D gene: TRBD2
CDR3 protein: ASSVAGTGGIEQY; V gene: TRBV9; D gene: TRBD1
CDR3 protein: SASSPGHTDTQY; V gene: TRBV20-1; D gene: .
CDR3 protein: ASSVDFFSGNTIY; V gene: TRBV9; D gene: .
CDR3 protein: ASSTERRANEKLF; V gene: TRBV7-2; D gene: .
CDR3 protein: ASSLETSSYEQF; V gene: TRBV7-2; D gene: .
CDR3 protein: ATRPGQIQETQY; V gene: TRBV12-3/TRBV12-4; D gene: TRBD1
CDR3 protein: ASSYQRKGFTEAF; V gene: TRBV28; D gene: .
CDR3 protein: SARVSGGFDEQF; V gene: TRBV20-1; D gene: TRBD2
CDR3 protein: ASSLAGQGHYLYNEQY; V gene: TRBV13; D gene: .
CDR3 protein: ASSNGDTSGANVLT; V gene: TRBV5-1; D gene: .
CDR3 protein: SATGRTNEKLF; V gene: TRBV20-1; D gene: .
CDR3 protein: ASSLDSRGNEQF; V gene: TRBV11-2; D gene: .
CDR3 protein: ASRAGYWQY; V gene: TRBV12-3/TRBV12-4; D gene: TRBD2
CDR3 protein: SVAGGATSTDTQY; V gene: TRBV29-1; D gene: .
CDR3 protein: AGSQDRYAYEQY; V gene: TRBV7-9; D gene: TRBD1
CDR3 protein: SARGLAQETQY; V gene: TRBV20-1; D gene: .
CDR3 protein: ASTGASSGAIVMETQY; V gene: TRBV11-2; D gene: .
CDR3 protein: ASSYVFRDEQF; V gene: TRBV6-5; D gene: .
CDR3 protein: ASRHRSGELF; V gene: TRBV9; D gene: .
CDR3 protein: ASSISGSGETQY; V gene: TRBV9; D gene: TRBD2
CDR3 protein: ATSRDGFNTDTQY; V gene: TRBV15; D gene: .
CDR3 protein: SARDPPLTNEQF; V gene: TRBV20-1; D gene: .
CDR3 protein: AISGTSGGWNEQY; V gene: TRBV10-3; D gene: TRBD2
CDR3 protein: SATQGAGYGYT; V gene: TRBV20-1; D gene: TRBD1
CDR3 protein: ASSLAQGIGYT; V gene: TRBV7-2; D gene: .
CDR3 protein: ASSLELAGYNEQY; V gene: TRBV5-5; D gene: TRBD2
CDR3 protein: ASSLTGIHEQF; V gene: TRBV5-1; D gene: .
CDR3 protein: ASSQGVTGVPKNIQY; V gene: TRBV4-1; D gene: TRBD1
CDR3 protein: ASSLAQGSGTEAF; V gene: TRBV7-2; D gene: .
CDR3 protein: ASSPRPDSYEQY; V gene: TRBV12-3/TRBV12-4; D gene: .
CDR3 protein: ASSCDGGYEQY; V gene: TRBV5-4; D gene: .
CDR3 protein: ASSHSSGDDYEQF; V gene: TRBV4-2; D gene: TRBD2
CDR3 protein: ASSFTSGVDNEQF; V gene: TRBV12-3/TRBV12-4; D gene: TRBD2
CDR3 protein: ASKVRSYGYT; V gene: TRBV6-6; D gene: .
CDR3 protein: ASSPGGRTYEQY; V gene: TRBV6-5; D gene: TRBD1
CDR3 protein: SAYLRGASETQY; V gene: TRBV20-1; D gene: .
CDR3 protein: ASITRLAANTGELF; V gene: TRBV6-1; D gene: TRBD2
CDR3 protein: ASSQNPPDTQY; V gene: TRBV4-1; D gene: .
CDR3 protein: ASSELGVSYNEQY; V gene: TRBV25-1; D gene: .
CDR3 protein: ASSYSERASSVYGYT; V gene: TRBV6-2/TRBV6-3; D gene: .